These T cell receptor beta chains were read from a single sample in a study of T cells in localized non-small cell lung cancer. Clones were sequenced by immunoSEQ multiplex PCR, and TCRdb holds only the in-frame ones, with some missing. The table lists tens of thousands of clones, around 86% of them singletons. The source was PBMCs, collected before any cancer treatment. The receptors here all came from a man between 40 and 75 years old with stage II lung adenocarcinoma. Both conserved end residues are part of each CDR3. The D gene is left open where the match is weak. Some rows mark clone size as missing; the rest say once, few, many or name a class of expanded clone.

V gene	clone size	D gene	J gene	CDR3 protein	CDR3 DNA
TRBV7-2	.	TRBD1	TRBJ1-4	CASSQGGDEKLFF	TGTGCCAGCAGCCAGGGGGGCGATGAAAAACTGTTTTTT
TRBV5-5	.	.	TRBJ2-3	CASAQTGTGDTQYF	TGTGCCAGCGCTCAGACAGGCACGGGGGATACGCAGTATTTT
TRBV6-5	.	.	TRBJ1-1	CASSSDYGWKNTEAFF	TGTGCCAGCAGTTCGGATTACGGGTGGAAGAACACTGAAGCTTTCTTT
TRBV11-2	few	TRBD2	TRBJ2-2	CASSPFPGGTGELFF	TGTGCCAGCAGCCCATTCCCGGGAGGCACCGGGGAGCTGTTTTTT
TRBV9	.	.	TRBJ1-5	CASGTLAALNQPQHF	TGTGCCAGCGGCACTTTGGCAGCTCTTAATCAGCCCCAGCATTTT
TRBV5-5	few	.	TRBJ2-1	CASSLAEENEQFF	TGTGCCAGCAGCTTGGCCGAGGAGAATGAGCAGTTCTTC
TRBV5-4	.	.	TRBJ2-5	CASSQTGAGETQYF	TGTGCCAGCAGCCAAACAGGGGCGGGGGAGACCCAGTACTTC
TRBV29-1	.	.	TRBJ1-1	CSVVQQGTEAFF	TGCAGCGTTGTGCAACAGGGAACTGAAGCTTTCTTT
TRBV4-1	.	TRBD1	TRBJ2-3	CASSLPGQGIEDTQYF	TGCGCCAGCAGCCTACCGGGACAGGGGATTGAAGATACGCAGTATTTT
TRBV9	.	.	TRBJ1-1	CASSVGGDMNTEAFF	TGTGCCAGCAGCGTAGGGGGTGACATGAACACTGAAGCTTTCTTT
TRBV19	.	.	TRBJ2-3	CASSRPELDTQYF	TGTGCCAGTAGTAGACCCGAACTAGATACGCAGTATTTT
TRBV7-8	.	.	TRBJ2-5	CASSLQGWQETQYF	TGTGCCAGCAGCTTACAGGGCTGGCAAGAGACCCAGTACTTC
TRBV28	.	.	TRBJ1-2	CASSLQGDYGYTF	TGTGCCAGCAGTCTACAGGGAGACTATGGCTACACCTTC
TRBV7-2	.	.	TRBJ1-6	CATSKAGLNSPLHF	TGTGCCACCTCCAAGGCAGGTCTTAATTCACCCCTCCACTTT
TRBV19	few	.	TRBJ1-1	CASSIAGYTEAFF	TGTGCCAGTAGTATAGCAGGGTACACTGAAGCTTTCTTT
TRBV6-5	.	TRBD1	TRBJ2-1	CASSPKTGSYNEQFF	TGTGCCAGCAGTCCGAAGACAGGGTCCTACAATGAGCAGTTCTTC
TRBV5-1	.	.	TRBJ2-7	CASSLRYRNYEQYF	TGCGCCAGCAGCTTACGGTACAGGAACTACGAGCAGTACTTC
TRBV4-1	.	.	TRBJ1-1	CASSQGSKGWGGTEAFF	TGCGCCAGCAGCCAAGGGTCAAAAGGCTGGGGGGGGACTGAAGCTTTCTTT
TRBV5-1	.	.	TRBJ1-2	CASSRPPGQSYGYTF	TGCGCCAGCAGTCGTCCTCCGGGACAAAGCTATGGCTACACCTTC
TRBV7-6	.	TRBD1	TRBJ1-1	CASSPNQGQENTEAFF	TGTGCCAGCAGCCCAAACCAGGGACAGGAGAACACTGAAGCTTTCTTT
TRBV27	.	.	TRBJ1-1	CASSSLLNREPTEAFF	TGTGCCAGCAGTTCCCTCCTAAACAGGGAACCCACTGAAGCTTTCTTT
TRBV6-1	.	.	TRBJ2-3	CASSGGKQGADTQYF	TGTGCCAGCAGTGGGGGGAAACAGGGCGCAGATACGCAGTATTTT
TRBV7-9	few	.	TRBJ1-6	CASSPPGVWSPLHF	TGTGCCAGCAGCCCCCCCGGGGTTTGGTCACCCCTCCACTTT
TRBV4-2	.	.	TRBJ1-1	CASSLDTAVGTEAFF	TGTGCCAGCAGCCTGGACACTGCAGTAGGAACTGAAGCTTTCTTT
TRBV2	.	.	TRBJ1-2	CASMVGRRLTMAIF	TGTGCCAGCATGGTTGGCAGGAGATTAACTATGGCTATCTTC
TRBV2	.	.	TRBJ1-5	CASSDETQPQHF	TGTGCCAGCAGTGACGAGACTCAGCCCCAGCATTTT
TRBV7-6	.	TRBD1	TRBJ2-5	CASSPTGIVQETQYF	TGTGCCAGCAGCCCGACAGGGATTGTCCAAGAGACCCAGTACTTC
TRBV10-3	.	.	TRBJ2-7	CAISESRSDTGYEQYF	TGTGCCATCAGTGAGTCGAGATCCGATACGGGATACGAGCAGTACTTC
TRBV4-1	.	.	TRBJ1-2	CASSQDRQPSYGYTF	TGCGCCAGCAGCCAAGACAGACAGCCATCTTATGGCTACACCTTC
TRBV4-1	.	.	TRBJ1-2	CASSQDGTENYGYTF	TGCGCCAGCAGCCAAGACGGAACCGAGAACTATGGCTACACCTTC
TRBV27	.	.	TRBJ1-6	CASSSRRRGPKYSPLHF	TGTGCCAGCAGTTCCCGAAGAAGGGGACCTAAATATTCACCCCTCCACTTT